Described below is a single TCR beta chain sequence and its context. The junction shows a germline mismatch at one end, possibly a read error. CDR3 size: 15 residues. Germline V gene data show CDR1 as SEHNR and CDR2 as FQNEAQ (reference sequence). The data derive from a study of Ad26.COV2.S vaccination and SARS-CoV-2 variants. Study-level information: Once, or twice with 56 days between doses, Ad26.COV2.S was given intramuscularly.

Produced via immunoSEQ multiplex PCR; TCRdb's table is partial and in-frame only. The table includes some 520,000 clones, roughly 85% detected once. The treatment here: 19 received Ad26.COV2.S at low or high dose, single or two shots; about 5 received placebo; per-sample allocation not given. Vaccine and placebo recipients were sampled on day 63 after the first injection. Donation was by an adult aged 18-55 years who was in Boston. An Ad26 vector expressing Wuhan-strain SARS-CoV-2 spike served as the vaccine. J is TRBJ2-1 and V is TRBV7-9; D uncertain. Specimen: peripheral blood, collected in a trial of Ad26.COV2.S vaccine versus placebo. This clonotype originated in a person aged 18-65 years who received the Ad26.COV2.S COVID-19 vaccine or a placebo. The CDR3 region is CASSPRSYTRNDQFF. In DNA, the CDR3 is TGTGCCAGCAGCCCCCGTTCTTACACGCGGAATGATCAGTTCTTC.